The source of this TCR beta chain is a study of cytomegalovirus exposure and HLA in healthy donors. CDR3 length equals 16 residues. CDR1 and CDR2 (germline): SEHNR, FQNEAQ (reference sequence). V dropped 5 bases and J dropped 5; count of bases not matched to a gene: 11. To note about this clone: No antigen is known for it.

The PCR made use of 60 Vbeta and 13 Jbeta primers. The protocol was immunoSEQ multiplex PCR, while the TCRdb copy is restricted to in-frame clones and leaves out a portion. This sample has about 200,000 clones, with over 75% found just once. Regarding the study as a whole: Later on, a genetic analysis was performed. It linked a missense variant in DCLRE1C with V- and J-gene trimming of TCR beta. Diagnosis of cytomegalovirus status made by the classifier reportedly showed high specificity and sensitivity.

Nominally healthy donors provided the samples, though records likely missed some immune exposures. Material for sequencing was PBMCs. This clonotype was sampled from a man aged 18 to 29 in good health and CMV-seronegative. This chain uses TRBV7-9 with TRBJ2-7; TRBD1 agrees at 11 bases. CDR3 in amino acids: CASSLGQGGDVHEQYF. DNA of the CDR3: TGTGCCAGCAGCCTGGGACAGGGGGGGGACGTCCACGAGCAGTACTTC.